This TCR beta chain was sequenced during a study of blood T cell repertoires in COVID-19. Study in general: Specimens from acute and convalescent COVID-19 originated in the United States, Italy and Spain. From T cells, B-cell-depleted T cells, or PBMCs came the material, which was cDNA or gDNA.

Per the original methods: Amplification of reference gene primers provided the estimated nucleated cell counts. Only in-frame clones appear in the TCRdb table, and some are missing; sequencing was by immunoSEQ multiplex PCR. The V and J calls and the clone size are those of that table, but D and trimming were determined from the DNA. The table has approximately 160,000 clones, 90% seen once. Germline V gene lookup returns CDR1 MDHEN and CDR2 SYDVKM. The CDR3 extends over 14 amino acids. The germline V and J ends were trimmed by 8 bases and 4 bases, with 14 bases remaining between them. This clone was seen only once.

Material: peripheral blood. The chain is built from TRBV28 and TRBJ1-4; D gene ambiguous. The sequence came from a man in his 60s with active or convalescent COVID-19. The CDR3, as DNA: TGTGCCAGCGGGTCGGGGAGCTTTAATGAAAAACTGTTTTTT. Translating gives CASGSGSFNEKLFF.